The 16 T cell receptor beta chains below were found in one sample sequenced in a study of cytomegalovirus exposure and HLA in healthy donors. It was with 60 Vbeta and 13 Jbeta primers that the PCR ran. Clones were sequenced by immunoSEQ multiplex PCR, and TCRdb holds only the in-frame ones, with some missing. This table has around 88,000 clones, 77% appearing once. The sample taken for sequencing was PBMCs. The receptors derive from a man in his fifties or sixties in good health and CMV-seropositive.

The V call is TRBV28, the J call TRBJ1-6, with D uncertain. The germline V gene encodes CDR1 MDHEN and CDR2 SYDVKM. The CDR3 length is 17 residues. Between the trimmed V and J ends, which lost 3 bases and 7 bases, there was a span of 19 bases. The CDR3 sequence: CASSLGSNSPRNSPLHF. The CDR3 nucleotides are TGTGCCAGCAGTTTGGGCTCGAACTCACCTCGAAATTCACCCCTCCACTTT.

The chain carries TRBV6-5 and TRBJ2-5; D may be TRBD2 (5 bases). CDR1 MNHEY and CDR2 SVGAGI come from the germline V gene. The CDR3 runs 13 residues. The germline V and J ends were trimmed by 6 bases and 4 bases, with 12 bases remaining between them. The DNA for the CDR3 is TGTGCCAGCAGGCATCCGGGGATAGAGACCCAGTACTTC. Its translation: CASRHPGIETQYF.

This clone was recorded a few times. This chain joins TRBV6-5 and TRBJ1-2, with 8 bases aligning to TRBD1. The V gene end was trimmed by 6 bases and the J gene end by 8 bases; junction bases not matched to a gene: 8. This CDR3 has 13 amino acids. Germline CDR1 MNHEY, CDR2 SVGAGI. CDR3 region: CASRFGQGDGYTF. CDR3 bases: TGTGCCAGCAGATTTGGACAGGGCGACGGCTACACCTTC.

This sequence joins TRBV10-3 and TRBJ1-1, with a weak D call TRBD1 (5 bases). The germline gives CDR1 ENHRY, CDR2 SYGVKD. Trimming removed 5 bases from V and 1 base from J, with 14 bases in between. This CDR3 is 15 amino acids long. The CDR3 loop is CAISPRVGGNTEAFF. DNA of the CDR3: TGTGCCATCAGTCCACGGGTGGGGGGGAACACTGAAGCTTTCTTT.

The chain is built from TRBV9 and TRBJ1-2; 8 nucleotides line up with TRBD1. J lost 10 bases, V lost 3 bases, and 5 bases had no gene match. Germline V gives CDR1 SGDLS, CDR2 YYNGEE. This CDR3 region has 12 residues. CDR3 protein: CASSGQGAYYTF. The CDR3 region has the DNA TGTGCCAGCAGCGGGCAGGGGGCGTACTACACCTTC.

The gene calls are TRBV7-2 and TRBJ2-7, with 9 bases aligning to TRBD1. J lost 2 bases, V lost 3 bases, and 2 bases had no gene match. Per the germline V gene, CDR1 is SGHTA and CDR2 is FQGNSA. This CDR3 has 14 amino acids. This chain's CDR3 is CASSFGQGPYEQYF. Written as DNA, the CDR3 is TGTGCCAGCAGCTTCGGACAGGGGCCCTACGAGCAGTACTTC.

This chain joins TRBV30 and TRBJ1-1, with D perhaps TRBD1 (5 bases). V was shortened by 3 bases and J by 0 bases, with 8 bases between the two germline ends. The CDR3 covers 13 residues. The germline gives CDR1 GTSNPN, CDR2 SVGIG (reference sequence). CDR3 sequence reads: CAWSRDLNTEAFF. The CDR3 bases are TGTGCCTGGAGCAGGGACTTGAACACTGAAGCTTTCTTT.

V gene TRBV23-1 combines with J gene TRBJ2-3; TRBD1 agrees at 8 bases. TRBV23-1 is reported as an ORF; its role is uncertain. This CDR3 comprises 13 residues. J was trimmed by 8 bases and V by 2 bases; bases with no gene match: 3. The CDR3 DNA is TGCGCCAGCAGTCAAAGACAGGGGACTACGCAGTATTTT. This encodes CASSQRQGTTQYF.

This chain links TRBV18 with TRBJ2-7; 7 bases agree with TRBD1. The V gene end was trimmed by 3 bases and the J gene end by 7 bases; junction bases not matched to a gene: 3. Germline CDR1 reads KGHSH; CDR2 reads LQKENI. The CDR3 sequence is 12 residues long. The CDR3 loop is CASSPRDREQYF. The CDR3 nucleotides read TGTGCCAGCTCACCCCGGGACAGAGAGCAGTACTTC.

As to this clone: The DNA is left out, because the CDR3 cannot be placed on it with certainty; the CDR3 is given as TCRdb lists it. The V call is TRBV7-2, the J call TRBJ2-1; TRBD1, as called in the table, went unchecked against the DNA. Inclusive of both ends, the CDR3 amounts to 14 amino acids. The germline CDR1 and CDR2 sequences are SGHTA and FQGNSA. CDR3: CASSFVGSGADSFF.

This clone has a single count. In nucleotides, the CDR3 is TGCAGCGTTGGGGAGTACCAAGAGACCCAGTACTTC. Translated, it gives CSVGEYQETQYF. The chain employs TRBV29-1 and TRBJ2-5; D might be TRBD2 (5 bases). V was clipped by 4 bases and J by 0 bases, with 6 bases between them. Looked up from germline, CDR1 is SQVTM and CDR2 is ANQGSEA. This CDR3 is 12 amino acids long. Variable domain in full (rest from reference TRBV29-1 and TRBJ2-5): SAVISQKPSRDICQRGTSLTIQCQVDSQVTMMFWYRQQPGQSLTLIATANQGSEATYESGFVIDKFPISRPNLTFSTLTVSNMSPEDSSIYLCSVGEYQETQYFGPGTRLLVL.

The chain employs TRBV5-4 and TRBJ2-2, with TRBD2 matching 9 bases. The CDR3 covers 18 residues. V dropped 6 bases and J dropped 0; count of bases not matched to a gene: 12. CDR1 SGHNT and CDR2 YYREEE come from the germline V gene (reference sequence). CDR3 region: CASKLGWAGGTNTGELFF. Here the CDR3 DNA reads TGTGCCAGCAAGTTAGGTTGGGCGGGGGGGACGAACACCGGGGAGCTGTTTTTT.

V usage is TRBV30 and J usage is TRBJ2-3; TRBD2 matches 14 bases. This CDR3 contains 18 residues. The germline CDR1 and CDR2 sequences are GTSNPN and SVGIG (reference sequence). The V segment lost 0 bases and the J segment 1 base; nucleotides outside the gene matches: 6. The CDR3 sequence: CAWSVTSGGAKGTDTQYF. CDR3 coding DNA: TGTGCCTGGAGTGTGACTAGCGGGGGGGCGAAAGGCACAGATACGCAGTATTTT.

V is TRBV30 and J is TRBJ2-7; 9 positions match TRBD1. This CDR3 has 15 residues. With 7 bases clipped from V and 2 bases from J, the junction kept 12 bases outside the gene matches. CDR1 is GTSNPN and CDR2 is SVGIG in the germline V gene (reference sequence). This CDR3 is CASGGGGTGTYEQYF. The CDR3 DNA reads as TGTGCCTCTGGAGGGGGGGGGACAGGGACCTACGAGCAGTACTTC.

CDR3 residues: CASSLGRVDSGELFF. The CDR3 bases are TGTGCCAGCAGCCTGGGTCGGGTCGACTCCGGGGAGCTGTTTTTT. The chain uses TRBV2 and TRBJ2-2; D remains ambiguous. Trimming removed 6 bases from V and 6 bases from J, with 17 bases in between. CDR1 and CDR2 (germline): SNHLY, FYNNEI. The CDR3 has 15 amino acids.

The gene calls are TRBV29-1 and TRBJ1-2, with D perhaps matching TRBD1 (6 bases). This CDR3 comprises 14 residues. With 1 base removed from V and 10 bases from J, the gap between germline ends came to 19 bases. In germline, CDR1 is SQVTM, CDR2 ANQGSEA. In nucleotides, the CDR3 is TGCAGCGTTGAAGGGATCTCCGGGGGGCTGATCTACACCTTC. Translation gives CSVEGISGGLIYTF.